The 20 T cell receptor beta chains in this list originate from one sample, sequenced in a study of blood T cells in healthy people across ages. Primed by a sample-barcoded 5' primer and a J-beta primer mix, a second PCR proceeded for 7 to 11 cycles. TCRdb reprocessed the 5' RACE reads with MiXCR, giving one entry per CDR3 protein. This sample has approximately 790,000 distinct CDR3 sequences; 60% to 80% occur once, and the top ten carry about 27%. The specimen was blood. These receptors all come from a man in his thirties or forties in good health.

The chain links TRBV7-2 to TRBJ2-3; no reliable D call. V was cut by 1 base and J by 0 bases, with 14 bases left in between. CDR3 size: 17 residues. Germline V gives CDR1 SGHTA, CDR2 FQGNSA. The CDR3 loop is CASSLGWQELSTDTQYF. The CDR3, as DNA: TGTGCCAGCAGCTTAGGTTGGCAGGAGTTGAGCACAGATACGCAGTATTTT. The full variable domain, with the rest looked up from reference TRBV7-2 and TRBJ2-3, is GAGVSQSPSNKVTEKGKDVELRCDPISGHTALYWYRQSLGQGLEFLIYFQGNSAPDKSGLPSDRFSAERTGGSVSTLTIQRTQQEDSAVYLCASSLGWQELSTDTQYFGPGTRLTVL.

As for this clonotype: Its ends do not fully match the called genes, so a read error is possible. V is TRBV7-8 and J is TRBJ2-6; TRBD2 is a possible D gene (6 bases). This CDR3 spans 16 amino acids. Looked up from germline, CDR1 is SGHVS and CDR2 is FQNEAQ. In nucleotides, the CDR3 is TGTGCCAGCAGCCCAAAAGGCGGGGTAGGTGCCAACGTCCCGACTTTC. Translating it yields CASSPKGGVGANVPTF.

This clonotype was picked up a small number of times. The CDR3 bases are TGCAGTGCAATAGCGGGGGATAGGCCAGTCGATGAGCAGTTCTTC. Translated: CSAIAGDRPVDEQFF. V gene TRBV20-1 combines with J gene TRBJ2-1; TRBD2 matches at 9 bases. CDR1 DFQATT and CDR2 SNEGSKA come from the germline V gene (reference sequence). The trim removed 6 bases at V and 8 bases at J, leaving 14 bases unmatched. The CDR3 sequence is 15 residues long.

The chain has TRBV29-1 and TRBJ2-3; the match to TRBD2 covers 8 bases. The V gene end was trimmed by 4 bases and the J gene end by 4 bases; junction bases not matched to a gene: 4. Germline CDR1 is SQVTM and CDR2 is ANQGSEA. The CDR3 totals 13 residues. CDR3 DNA: TGCAGCGTTGTTTTGACTAGCGCAGATACGCAGTATTTT. Its translation: CSVVLTSADTQYF.

The V call is TRBV20-1, the J call TRBJ1-2; D gene unclear. V lost 1 base and J lost 3, with 9 bases in between. The CDR3 length is 13 residues. Germline CDR1 reads DFQATT; CDR2 reads SNEGSKA (reference sequence). The CDR3 DNA sequence: TGCAGTGCTAGAGCCCCGAGCCACTATGGCTACACCTTC. Translated: CSARAPSHYGYTF.

The chain links TRBV10-3 to TRBJ1-1; TRBD1 matches at 7 bases. This CDR3 spans 14 amino acids. Trimming took 4 bases from V and 4 from J; bases not matched to a gene: 6. CDR1 and CDR2 (germline): ENHRY, SYGVKD. The CDR3 bases are TGTGCCATCAGTGGGGGGACAGTGGGCACTGAAGCTTTCTTT. Encoded protein: CAISGGTVGTEAFF.

This chain uses TRBV14 with TRBJ2-5; the D is unclear. Germline V gene data show CDR1 as SGHDN and CDR2 as FVKESK. V was shortened by 1 base and J by 11 bases, with 8 bases between the two germline ends. The CDR3 has 11 residues. The CDR3 sequence is CASSQGEEQYF. The CDR3 DNA reads as TGTGCCAGCAGCCAAGGGGAAGAGCAGTACTTC.

The CDR3 sequence is CAIQGAPNTEAFF. The DNA for the CDR3 is TGTGCCATCCAAGGGGCTCCGAACACTGAAGCTTTCTTT. The chain couples TRBV10-3 to TRBJ1-1; D perhaps matches TRBD1 (5 bases). CDR1 ENHRY and CDR2 SYGVKD come from the germline V gene. The V end was cut by 8 bases, the J end by 1 base, with 11 bases between. This CDR3 is built from 13 residues.

The chain is built from TRBV5-1 and TRBJ1-2; D uncertain. The CDR3 totals 14 residues. The germline V gene encodes CDR1 SGHRS and CDR2 YFSETQ. The V gene lost 4 bases and the J gene lost 0 bases, with 10 bases spanning the gap. CDR3 in amino acids: CASSPAAANYGYTF. Written as DNA, the CDR3 is TGCGCCAGCAGCCCGGCGGCAGCTAACTATGGCTACACCTTC.

This clonotype has more than one count but fewer than ten. This sequence joins TRBV7-3 and TRBJ1-2; D possibly corresponds to TRBD1 (5 bases). The CDR3 contains 16 residues. Germline V gene lookup returns CDR1 SGHTA and CDR2 FQGTGA. V was pared by 1 base and J by 6 bases, with 18 bases between. The CDR3 DNA is TGTGCCAGCAGCTTAATTGTGGCAGGGAAACATGATGGCTACACCTTC. Translating gives CASSLIVAGKHDGYTF.

This clonotype showed up just a few times. The chain is built from TRBV29-1 and TRBJ2-3; D may match TRBD1 or TRBD2 (6 bases each). Trimming shortened V by 7 bases and J by 1 base, and 12 bases separated the two germline ends. From germline, CDR1 is SQVTM and CDR2 ANQGSEA. This CDR3 has 13 residues. The CDR3 region has the DNA TGCAGCGCAGCGGAGGGGGGCACAGATACGCAGTATTTT. Its protein is CSAAEGGTDTQYF.

This clonotype has just a few counts. The chain couples TRBV27 to TRBJ2-3, with a tentative D call TRBD2 (5 bases). CDR3 size: 14 residues. Germline lookup yields CDR1 MNHEY and CDR2 SMNVEV (reference sequence). The V end was cut by 7 bases, the J end by 2 bases, with 13 bases between. The CDR3 DNA reads as TGTGCCAGCAAAAGAGGAGGAACCACAGATACGCAGTATTTT. As protein: CASKRGGTTDTQYF.

This rearrangement joins TRBV6-5 to TRBJ2-7, with a weak D call TRBD1 (6 bases). CDR1 is MNHEY and CDR2 is SVGAGI in the germline V gene. The CDR3 is 15 amino acids. V was shortened by 0 bases and J by 2 bases, with 11 bases between the two germline ends. In DNA, the CDR3 is TGTGCCAGCAGTTACTCCGGGACACGAACCTACGAGCAGTACTTC. This sequence encodes CASSYSGTRTYEQYF.

This chain joins TRBV7-2 and TRBJ2-5; 10 nucleotides match TRBD2. V was pared by 2 bases and J by 11 bases, with 11 bases of the junction left unmatched. The CDR3 has 15 residues. The V gene's germline CDR1 is SGHTA and CDR2 FQGNSA. In DNA form, the CDR3 reads TGTGCCAGCAGCTTAACTAGCGGGACCTACAATGAGCAGTACTTC. Protein product: CASSLTSGTYNEQYF.

The V and J genes are TRBV25-1 and TRBJ1-1; D is undetermined. Germline V gives CDR1 MGHDK, CDR2 SYGVNS. The CDR3 consists of 12 residues. V lost 0 bases and J lost 6, with 5 bases in between. The CDR3 nucleotides are TGTGCCAGCAGTGAATATGCCGCTGAAGCTTTCTTT. Translation: CASSEYAAEAFF.

The chain links TRBV4-2 to TRBJ2-3; 11 bases match TRBD2. The germline CDR1 and CDR2 sequences are LGHNA and YNFKEQ. The junction had 13 bases not matched to a gene; V was cut back by 3 bases and J by 5 bases. CDR3 size: 18 residues. CDR3 protein: CASSQIGLAGGVGDTQYF. For the CDR3, the DNA is TGTGCCAGCAGCCAGATCGGACTAGCGGGTGGAGTTGGAGATACGCAGTATTTT.

The chain recombines TRBV6-5 with TRBJ2-1; 11 bases are a match to TRBD1. The junction had 6 bases not matched to a gene; V was cut back by 4 bases and J by 7 bases. The CDR3 covers 15 residues. From germline, CDR1 is MNHEY and CDR2 SVGAGI. As DNA, the CDR3 is TGTGCCAGCAGTTCCCCGGGACAGGGGGTGAATGAGCAGTTCTTC. This gives the protein CASSSPGQGVNEQFF.

The rearrangement joins TRBV14 to TRBJ2-3; D is undetermined. CDR1 and CDR2 from the germline V gene are SGHDN and FVKESK. Trimming took off 1 base at V and 2 bases at J, with 4 bases between the two ends. The CDR3 is made up of 13 amino acids. The CDR3 loop reads CASSQALTDTQYF. CDR3 DNA sequence: TGTGCCAGCAGCCAAGCCCTCACAGATACGCAGTATTTT. Drawing the rest from reference TRBV14 and TRBJ2-3, the complete variable domain is EAGVTQFPSHSVIEKGQTVTLRCDPISGHDNLYWYRRVMGKEIKFLLHFVKESKQDESGMPNNRFLAERTGGTYSTLKVQPAELEDSGVYFCASSQALTDTQYFGPGTRLTVL.

The chain uses TRBV6-5 and TRBJ1-1; D remains unclear. The germline gives CDR1 MNHEY, CDR2 SVGAGI. The CDR3 has 11 amino acids. The germline V and J ends were trimmed by 2 bases and 8 bases, with 6 bases remaining between them. The CDR3 sequence: CASSYRKEAFF. In DNA, the CDR3 is TGTGCCAGCAGTTACAGAAAGGAAGCTTTCTTT.

The V and J genes are TRBV27 and TRBJ1-2, with TRBD1 as a possible D gene (5 bases). Germline CDR1 and CDR2: MNHEY and SMNVEV (reference sequence). The V gene lost 4 bases and the J gene lost 5 bases, with 20 bases spanning the gap. This CDR3 comprises 16 residues. This chain's CDR3 is CASSSRSGGVRYGYTF. The CDR3 DNA reads as TGTGCCAGCAGTTCCCGGTCGGGAGGGGTTAGATATGGCTACACCTTC.